Presented here are 18 T cell receptor beta chains from one specimen sequenced in a study of spatial heterogeneity in lung cancer. TCRdb ran MiXCR on the 5' RACE reads and lists one entry per CDR3 protein. Of more than 65,000 distinct CDR3 sequences listed, 10% to 15% are singletons. Time point reported: sample taken at primary tumor resection. Unsorted whole RNA samples from tumor, nontumor lung or frozen PBMC were sequenced. The input for sequencing was PBMCs, taken at surgery. The source is a male donor with early-stage non-small cell lung cancer.

This clonotype was counted between two and nine times. This chain joins TRBV10-3 and TRBJ2-2, with D perhaps TRBD1 or TRBD2 (5 bases each). The ends were cut back, 4 bases at V and 7 bases at J, with 10 bases in the middle. Per the germline V gene, CDR1 is ENHRY and CDR2 is SYGVKD. The CDR3 covers 13 residues. The CDR3 loop reads CAISGRDGGELFF. CDR3 sequence (DNA): TGTGCCATCAGTGGCAGGGACGGCGGGGAGCTGTTTTTT.

This clonotype has only a few counts. J is TRBJ1-6 and V is TRBV5-1; no clear D gene. From germline, CDR1 is SGHRS and CDR2 YFSETQ. The CDR3 contains 13 residues. V lost 3 bases and J 7 bases, leaving 8 bases between the germline ends. The CDR3 here is CASSYTENSPLHF. The CDR3 nucleotides read TGCGCCAGCAGCTACACAGAGAATTCACCCCTCCACTTT. Supplemented by reference TRBV5-1 and TRBJ1-6, the full variable domain reads KAGVTQTPRYLIKTRGQQVTLSCSPISGHRSVSWYQQTPGQGLQFLFEYFSETQRNKGNFPGRFSGRQFSNSRSEMNVSTLELGDSALYLCASSYTENSPLHFGNGTRLTVT.

This clonotype was detected ten times or more. The chain combines TRBV10-3 with TRBJ2-5, with D possibly matching TRBD2 (5 bases). This CDR3 has 13 residues. V was pared by 3 bases and J by 2 bases, with 7 bases between. Per germline, CDR1 ENHRY and CDR2 SYGVKD. CDR3 in DNA: TGTGCCATCAGTGAACGGGGACAAGAGACCCAGTACTTC. Translating it yields CAISERGQETQYF.

This clonotype was recorded a few times. The chain recombines TRBV5-4 with TRBJ2-2, with D tentatively TRBD1 or TRBD2 (6 bases each). The V gene lost 4 bases and the J gene lost 4 bases, with 14 bases spanning the gap. The germline V gene encodes CDR1 SGHNT and CDR2 YYREEE (reference sequence). CDR3 length equals 15 residues. In nucleotides, the CDR3 is TGTGCCAGCAGCCCCGGGGGCAGTCTCACCGGGGAGCTGTTTTTT. The encoded protein is CASSPGGSLTGELFF.

The rearrangement links TRBV24-1 to TRBJ1-6; TRBD1 is a possible D gene (5 bases). The V end was cut by 3 bases, the J end by 8 bases, with 10 bases between. The CDR3 sequence is 14 residues long. Germline V gene lookup returns CDR1 KGHDR and CDR2 SFDVKD. The CDR3 bases are TGTGCCACCAGTGATGGAGGGGAGGATTCACCCCTCCACTTT. Protein sequence: CATSDGGEDSPLHF.

Concerning this clonotype itself: The junction differs from germline at one of its ends, possibly a read error. This chain joins TRBV10-3 and TRBJ2-4, with D hard to call. The V gene's germline CDR1 is ENHRY and CDR2 SYGVKD. The CDR3 is made up of 13 amino acids. The CDR3 region has the DNA TGTGCCATCAGTGAATACAGCAAAAACATTCGGTACTTC. Its translation is CAISEYSKNIRYF.

This clonotype was seen more than once but under ten times. The chain links TRBV6-5 to TRBJ2-1; the D gene could be TRBD1 or TRBD2 (5 bases each). V was trimmed by 3 bases and J by 6 bases, leaving 21 bases between them. Germline CDR1 reads MNHEY; CDR2 reads SVGAGI. The CDR3 covers 17 residues. The CDR3 DNA follows: TGTGCCAGCAGTTATTCTCCACGAGGGACCTCCCCCAATGAGCAGTTCTTC. It encodes CASSYSPRGTSPNEQFF.

The chain carries TRBV19 and TRBJ2-3; 10 nucleotides line up with TRBD1. Per germline, CDR1 LNHDA and CDR2 SQIVND (reference sequence). Trimming removed 5 bases from V and 1 base from J; junction bases left unmatched: 6. The CDR3 contains 16 residues. As DNA, the CDR3 is TGTGCCAGTAGTCAAACCGGGACAGGGGGCACAGATACGCAGTATTTT. Translated: CASSQTGTGGTDTQYF.

In regard to this clonotype: A much larger clone differs by one base, so this may be a read error. V usage is TRBV29-1 and J usage is TRBJ1-5; D is uncertain. The V gene's germline CDR1 is SQVTM and CDR2 ANQGSEA. V gave up 8 bases and J gave up 2 bases, with 13 bases separating them. The CDR3 is made up of 13 amino acids. For the CDR3, the DNA is TGCAGCTTCTCGGAGAGGGGCAATCAGCCCCAGCATTTT. It specifies CSFSERGNQPQHF.

The chain recombines TRBV20-1 with TRBJ2-7; 11 nucleotides agree with TRBD2. Trimming at V came to 3 bases and at J to 4 bases, leaving 5 bases not matched to a gene. CDR3 length: 14 amino acids. From germline, CDR1 is DFQATT and CDR2 SNEGSKA (reference sequence). The CDR3 region is CSARVPSGGYEQYF. The CDR3 bases are TGCAGTGCTAGGGTCCCTAGCGGGGGGTACGAGCAGTACTTC.

This rearrangement joins TRBV7-3 to TRBJ2-3; tentatively, D is TRBD2 (6 bases). From germline, CDR1 is SGHTA and CDR2 FQGTGA. There are 15 residues in the CDR3. V was shortened by 3 bases and J by 3 bases, with 13 bases between the two germline ends. The CDR3 bases are TGTGCCAGCAGCTTCCCGGGACTTCAAACAGATACGCAGTATTTT. Its protein product is CASSFPGLQTDTQYF.

This clonotype was observed a handful of times. The chain joins TRBV2 to TRBJ2-5, with 14 bases fitting TRBD2. V was pared by 5 bases and J by 4 bases, with 6 bases of the junction left unmatched. This CDR3 has 16 amino acids. Germline loops: CDR1 SNHLY, CDR2 FYNNEI. In nucleotides, the CDR3 is TGTGCCAGCAGTCTCTTTGGACTAGCGGGAGGAGAGACCCAGTACTTC. This sequence encodes CASSLFGLAGGETQYF.

This clonotype was seen a handful of times. The rearrangement links TRBV30 to TRBJ1-5; D call uncertain. The CDR3 runs 16 residues. In germline, CDR1 is GTSNPN, CDR2 SVGIG (reference sequence). V lost 0 bases and J 0 bases, leaving 12 bases between the germline ends. CDR3 in amino acids: CAWSVKVPNSNQPQHF. Written as DNA, the CDR3 is TGTGCCTGGAGTGTAAAAGTCCCGAATAGCAATCAGCCCCAGCATTTT.

This clonotype is classed as medium-sized. The rearrangement joins TRBV27 to TRBJ1-6, with D unresolved. The CDR3 is made up of 17 amino acids. Per germline, CDR1 MNHEY and CDR2 SMNVEV (reference sequence). V gave up 1 base and J gave up 10 bases, with 20 bases separating them. The CDR3 is CASSLLGREAVESPLHF. CDR3 DNA: TGTGCCAGCAGTTTATTAGGGAGGGAGGCGGTAGAATCACCCCTCCACTTT.

This clonotype was seen a few times. This chain uses TRBV20-1 with TRBJ2-3; 7 nucleotides match TRBD2. The V segment lost 6 bases and the J segment 0 bases; nucleotides outside the gene matches: 12. The CDR3 runs 16 residues. Germline V gene sequence: CDR1 DFQATT, CDR2 SNEGSKA (reference sequence). The CDR3 loop reads CSAHPAGLTSTDTQYF. The DNA for the CDR3 is TGCAGTGCCCACCCAGCGGGATTAACTAGCACAGATACGCAGTATTTT.

This clonotype was observed at least ten times. The CDR3, as DNA: TGTGCCAGCAGTTCTAGCGGTTGGCAGACTGGGGCCAACGTCCTGACTTTC. Its translation: CASSSSGWQTGANVLTF. This chain uses TRBV6-2 or TRBV6-3 with TRBJ2-6, with 7 nucleotides matching TRBD2. Germline CDR1 and CDR2: MNHEY and SVGEGT. Unmatched junction bases numbered 8, after V lost 4 bases and J lost 2 bases. CDR3 length equals 17 residues.

V is TRBV24-1 and J is TRBJ2-3, with D perhaps matching TRBD2 (6 bases). Germline-derived CDR1 and CDR2 are KGHDR and SFDVKD. The CDR3 covers 14 residues. The germline V and J ends were trimmed by 4 bases and 4 bases, with 11 bases remaining between them. The CDR3 sequence is CATSDQTRPDTQYF. In nucleotides, the CDR3 is TGTGCCACCAGTGACCAGACTAGGCCAGATACGCAGTATTTT.

This clonotype has a handful of counts. V usage is TRBV5-1 and J usage is TRBJ1-5; the D gene is possibly TRBD1 (5 bases). This CDR3 spans 14 amino acids. Per germline, CDR1 SGHRS and CDR2 YFSETQ. V lost 4 bases, J lost 4 bases, and 12 bases lay in between. CDR3 bases: TGCGCCAGCAGCGCGGGGGGGGTAAATCAGCCCCAGCATTTT. Protein: CASSAGGVNQPQHF. The full variable domain, with the rest looked up from reference TRBV5-1 and TRBJ1-5, is KAGVTQTPRYLIKTRGQQVTLSCSPISGHRSVSWYQQTPGQGLQFLFEYFSETQRNKGNFPGRFSGRQFSNSRSEMNVSTLELGDSALYLCASSAGGVNQPQHFGDGTRLSIL.